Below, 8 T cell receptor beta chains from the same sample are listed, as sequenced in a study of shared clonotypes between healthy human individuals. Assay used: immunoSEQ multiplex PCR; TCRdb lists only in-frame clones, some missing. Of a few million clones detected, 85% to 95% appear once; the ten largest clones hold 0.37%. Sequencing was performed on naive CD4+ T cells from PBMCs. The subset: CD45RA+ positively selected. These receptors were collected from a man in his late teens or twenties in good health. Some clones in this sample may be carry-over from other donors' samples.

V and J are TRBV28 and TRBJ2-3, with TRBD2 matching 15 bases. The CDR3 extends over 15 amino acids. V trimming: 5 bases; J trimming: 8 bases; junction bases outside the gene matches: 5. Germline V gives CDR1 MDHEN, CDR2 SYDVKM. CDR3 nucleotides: TGTGCCAGCAGTGCCGCGGGACTAGCGGGAGGTACGCAGTATTTT. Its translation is CASSAAGLAGGTQYF.

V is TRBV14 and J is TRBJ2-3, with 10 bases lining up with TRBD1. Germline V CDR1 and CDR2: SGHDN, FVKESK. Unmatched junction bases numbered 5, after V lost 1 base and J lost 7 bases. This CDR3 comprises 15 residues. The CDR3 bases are TGTGCCAGCAGCCAAGGACAGGGGGCGCATCATACGCAGTATTTT. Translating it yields CASSQGQGAHHTQYF.

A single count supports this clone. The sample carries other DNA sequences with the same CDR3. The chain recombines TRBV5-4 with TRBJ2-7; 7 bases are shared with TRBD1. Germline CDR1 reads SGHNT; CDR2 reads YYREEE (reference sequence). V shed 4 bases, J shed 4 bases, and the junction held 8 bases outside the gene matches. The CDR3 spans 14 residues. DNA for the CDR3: TGTGCCAGCAGCCTCCGGGACAGAGCTTACGAGCAGTACTTC. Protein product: CASSLRDRAYEQYF.

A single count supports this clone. CDR3 bases: TGTGCCAGTAGTATGGCACGAAACACTGAAGCTTTCTTT. It encodes CASSMARNTEAFF. The chain links TRBV19 to TRBJ1-1, with D unclear. Between the trimmed V and J ends, which lost 3 bases and 2 bases, there was a span of 7 bases. The CDR3 is 13 residues long. CDR1 is LNHDA and CDR2 is SQIVND in the germline V gene (reference sequence). The whole variable domain, filled in from reference TRBV19 and TRBJ1-1, reads DGGITQSPKYLFRKEGQNVTLSCEQNLNHDAMYWYRQDPGQGLRLIYYSQIVNDFQKGDIAEGYSVSREKKESFPLTVTSAQKNPTAFYLCASSMARNTEAFFGQGTRLTVV.

The CDR3 DNA follows: TGTGCCAGCAGCTCAGGACGCAAACTAGCGAAATCCTACGAGCAGTACTTC. Amino acids: CASSSGRKLAKSYEQYF. This rearrangement joins TRBV7-2 to TRBJ2-7; 7 bases map to TRBD2. CDR1 is SGHTA, CDR2 FQGNSA, per germline. The CDR3 has 17 amino acids. V lost 4 bases, J lost 1 base, and 13 bases stayed unmatched.

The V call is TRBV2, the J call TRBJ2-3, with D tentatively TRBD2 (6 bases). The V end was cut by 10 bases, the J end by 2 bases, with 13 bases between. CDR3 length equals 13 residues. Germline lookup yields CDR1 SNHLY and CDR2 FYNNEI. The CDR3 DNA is TGTGCCATCATCCGGGACTCCACAGATACGCAGTATTTT. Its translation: CAIIRDSTDTQYF.

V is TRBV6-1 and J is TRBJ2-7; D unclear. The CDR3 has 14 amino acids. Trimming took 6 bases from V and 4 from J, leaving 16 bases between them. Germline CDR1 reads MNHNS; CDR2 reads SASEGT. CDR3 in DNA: TGTGCCAGCAGGAGCACGGGCGGTGAATACGAGCAGTACTTC. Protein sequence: CASRSTGGEYEQYF.

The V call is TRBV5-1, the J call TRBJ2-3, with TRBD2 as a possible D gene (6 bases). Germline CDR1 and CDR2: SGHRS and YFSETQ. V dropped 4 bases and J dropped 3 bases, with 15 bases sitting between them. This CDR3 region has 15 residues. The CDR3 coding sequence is TGCGCCAGCAGCCCGACTAGTGGGATTACAGATACGCAGTATTTT. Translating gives CASSPTSGITDTQYF.